Shown below are 16 T cell receptor beta chains from a single sample sequenced in a study of T cell repertoires in aging, cancer and after chemotherapy. TCR beta rearrangements were amplified from peripheral blood genomic DNA. TRB rearrangements spanning V, D and J were amplified using mixed TRB-A/B primers. TCRdb re-analysed the multiplex PCR reads in MiXCR, keeping a single row per CDR3 protein. The sample has 1,500 or so distinct CDR3 sequences, about 50% seen once. Sequences were obtained from blood. These receptors were collected from a human donor with a blood cancer.

This chain joins TRBV7-9 and TRBJ2-7; 9 positions agree with TRBD1. CDR3 length: 13 amino acids. Germline V gene data show CDR1 as SEHNR and CDR2 as FQNEAQ (reference sequence). V was clipped by 3 bases and J by 6 bases; unmatched bases: 3. The CDR3 sequence: CASSFGTGREQYF. The CDR3 nucleotides are TGTGCCAGCAGCTTCGGGACAGGGCGCGAGCAGTACTTC.

This clonotype has just a few counts. The chain carries TRBV12-3 or TRBV12-4 and TRBJ2-1, with D unresolved. The CDR3 is made up of 14 amino acids. The V end was cut by 7 bases, the J end by 2 bases, with 12 bases between. The CDR3 sequence is CASTRQNAYNEQFF. CDR3 DNA sequence: TGTGCCAGCACGCGACAAAACGCCTACAATGAGCAGTTCTTC.

This sequence joins TRBV27 and TRBJ2-5; unclear D gene. CDR3 length: 11 residues. V was pared by 4 bases and J by 5 bases, with 5 bases between. Per germline, CDR1 MNHEY and CDR2 SMNVEV (reference sequence). The CDR3 sequence is CASSWGETQYF. The DNA for the CDR3 is TGTGCCAGCAGTTGGGGTGAGACCCAGTACTTC.

V and J are TRBV10-1 and TRBJ1-2; D uncertain. The CDR3 extends over 9 amino acids. Trimming took 11 bases from V and 4 from J, leaving 5 bases between them. Germline lookup yields CDR1 WNHNN and CDR2 SYGVQD (reference sequence). CDR3 DNA: TGCGCCGCCCTCTATGGCTACACCTTC. Translated, it gives CAALYGYTF.

This rearrangement joins TRBV27 to TRBJ2-1; D gene ambiguous. The V gene's germline CDR1 is MNHEY and CDR2 SMNVEV (reference sequence). V shed 4 bases and J shed 0 bases, with 25 bases lying between them. This CDR3 is 20 amino acids long. DNA for the CDR3: TGTGCCAGCAGTTCCCCGACCCGGCGGTGTGGCAGTAGCTCCTACAATGAGCAGTTCTTC. Its translation is CASSSPTRRCGSSSYNEQFF.

This clonotype showed up just a few times. The V gene is TRBV19, the J gene TRBJ2-6, with D unclear. V shed 1 base and J shed 0 bases, with 13 bases lying between them. In germline, CDR1 is LNHDA, CDR2 SQIVND (reference sequence). The CDR3 has 18 amino acids. The CDR3 DNA is TGTGCCAGTAGTATAGTCCCAGGTTCGTTCTCTGGGGCCAACGTCCTGACTTTC. Translated: CASSIVPGSFSGANVLTF. Drawing the rest from reference TRBV19 and TRBJ2-6, the complete variable domain is DGGITQSPKYLFRKEGQNVTLSCEQNLNHDAMYWYRQDPGQGLRLIYYSQIVNDFQKGDIAEGYSVSREKKESFPLTVTSAQKNPTAFYLCASSIVPGSFSGANVLTFGAGSRLTVL.

V gene TRBV15 combines with J gene TRBJ1-3; D is unresolved. The germline V gene encodes CDR1 LNHNV and CDR2 YYDKDF (reference sequence). The CDR3 has 12 residues. Trimming took off 1 base at V and 6 bases at J, with 4 bases between the two ends. The CDR3 DNA reads as TGTGCCACCAGCAGAGGAGAAAACACCATATATTTT. It yields the protein CATSRGENTIYF.

This clonotype is categorized as large. The J gene is TRBJ1-2, the V gene TRBV6-5; no reliable D call. The germline V gene has CDR1 MNHEY and CDR2 SVGAGI. V gave up 4 bases and J gave up 2 bases, with 11 bases separating them. The length of the CDR3 is 14 residues. The CDR3 DNA reads as TGTGCCAGCAGTTCTGGGGAGTTGAACTATGGCTACACCTTC. It yields the protein CASSSGELNYGYTF.

This clonotype is large (0.1 to 1%). This chain uses TRBV29-1 with TRBJ2-7; either TRBD1 or TRBD2 may fit D (5 bases each). The germline gives CDR1 SQVTM, CDR2 ANQGSEA. Trimming left V 7 bases short and J 3 bases short, with 13 bases between. The CDR3 is 12 amino acids. CDR3 in amino acids: CSARDRVYEQYF. The CDR3 region has the DNA TGCAGCGCCCGGGACCGTGTCTACGAGCAGTACTTC.

By proportion, this clonotype is large. V and J are TRBV11-1 and TRBJ2-5, with D possibly matching TRBD1 (6 bases). The ends were cut back, 2 bases at V and 2 bases at J, with 9 bases in the middle. Germline CDR1 and CDR2: SGHAT and FQDESV (reference sequence). The CDR3 has 14 amino acids. In nucleotides, the CDR3 is TGTGCCAGCAGCTTATTTAGGGGGCAAGAGACCCAGTACTTC. Its protein product is CASSLFRGQETQYF.

This clonotype was seen just once. The chain couples TRBV6-5 to TRBJ1-1; 7 bases line up with TRBD1. The CDR3 extends over 14 amino acids. The V gene end was trimmed by 7 bases and the J gene end by 4 bases; junction bases not matched to a gene: 9. Germline CDR1 MNHEY, CDR2 SVGAGI. CDR3 in amino acids: CASMDDRVGTEAFF. CDR3 DNA sequence: TGTGCCAGCATGGATGACAGGGTAGGCACTGAAGCTTTCTTT.

As for this clonotype: Being one base from a much bigger clone, this may be a read error. This chain links TRBV6-5 with TRBJ2-1; maybe TRBD2 (6 bases). This CDR3 region has 15 residues. Germline CDR1 reads MNHEY; CDR2 reads SVGAGI. This chain's CDR3 is CASSRGLRDVNEKFF. The CDR3 DNA is TGTGCCAGCAGTCGGGGACTTCGGGACGTGAATGAGAAGTTCTTC.

The count of this clonotype is one. A much larger clone differs by one base, so this may be a read error. This chain joins TRBV27 and TRBJ2-6; 9 nucleotides align to TRBD1. The V gene's germline CDR1 is MNHEY and CDR2 SMNVEV (reference sequence). J was trimmed by 5 bases and V by 6 bases; bases with no gene match: 5. The CDR3 spans 15 residues. The CDR3 bases are TGTGCCAGCAGCAGGACAGGGGCCTGGGCCAACGTCCTGACTTTC. Translation: CASSRTGAWANVLTF.

The gene calls are TRBV15 and TRBJ2-1; 7 bases fit TRBD2. Germline-derived CDR1 and CDR2 are LNHNV and YYDKDF (reference sequence). Germline trimming cut 1 base from V and 3 bases from J; bases unmatched to any gene: 9. The CDR3 extends over 17 amino acids. The CDR3 loop reads CATSRAGGRAGYNEQFF. The CDR3, as DNA: TGTGCCACCAGCAGAGCTGGGGGGAGGGCTGGCTACAATGAGCAGTTCTTC.

This clonotype occurred a few times. The rearrangement joins TRBV12-3 or TRBV12-4 to TRBJ1-4, with unresolved D. CDR3 length: 13 amino acids. Trimming pared 6 bases from V and 7 bases from J, leaving 12 bases between. The CDR3 reads CASRTTQGEKLFF. CDR3 nucleotide sequence: TGTGCCAGCAGAACAACGCAAGGTGAAAAACTGTTTTTT.

J is TRBJ1-1 and V is TRBV12-3 or TRBV12-4; D possibly corresponds to TRBD1 (5 bases). V lost 5 bases and J lost 2, with 12 bases in between. The CDR3 has 14 residues. Here the CDR3 reads CASSPGTGNTEAFF. The CDR3 bases are TGTGCCAGCAGTCCCGGGACCGGTAACACTGAAGCTTTCTTT.